This paragraph covers one TCR beta chain sequence. This table comes from immunoSEQ multiplex PCR, and its TCRdb copy is limited to in-frame clones, with some not included. This table has 130,000 or so clones, more than 80% appearing once. This entry belongs to a study of control samples from healthy donors and cancer patients. Sequencing was carried out using blood. The TCR originated in a man aged 50-59 years in good health.

The DNA for the CDR3 is TGTGCCAGCACTCAACGAGGGGTGGGCGGCTACACCTTC. Translating gives CASTQRGVGGYTF. The V and J genes are TRBV12-3 or TRBV12-4 and TRBJ1-2; tentatively, D is TRBD1 (5 bases). V shed 7 bases and J shed 8 bases, with 17 bases lying between them. The CDR3 contains 13 residues.